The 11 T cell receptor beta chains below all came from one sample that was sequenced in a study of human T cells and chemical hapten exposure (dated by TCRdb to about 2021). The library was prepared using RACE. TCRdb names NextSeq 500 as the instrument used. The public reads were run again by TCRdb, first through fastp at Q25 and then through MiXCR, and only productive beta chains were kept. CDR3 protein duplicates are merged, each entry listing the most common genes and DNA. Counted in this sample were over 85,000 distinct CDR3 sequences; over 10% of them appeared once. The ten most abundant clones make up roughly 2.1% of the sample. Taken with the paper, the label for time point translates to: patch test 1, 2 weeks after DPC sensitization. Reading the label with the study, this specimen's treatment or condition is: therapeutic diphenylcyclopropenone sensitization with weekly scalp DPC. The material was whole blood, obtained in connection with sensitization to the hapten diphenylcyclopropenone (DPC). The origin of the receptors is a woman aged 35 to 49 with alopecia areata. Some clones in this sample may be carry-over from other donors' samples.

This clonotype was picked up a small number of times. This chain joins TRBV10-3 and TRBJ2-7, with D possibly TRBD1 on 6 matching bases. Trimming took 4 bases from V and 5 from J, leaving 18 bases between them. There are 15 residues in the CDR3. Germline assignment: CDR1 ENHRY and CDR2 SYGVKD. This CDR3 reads CAISGGQGPRNEQYF. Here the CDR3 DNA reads TGTGCCATCAGTGGGGGCCAGGGGCCGAGAAACGAGCAGTACTTC.

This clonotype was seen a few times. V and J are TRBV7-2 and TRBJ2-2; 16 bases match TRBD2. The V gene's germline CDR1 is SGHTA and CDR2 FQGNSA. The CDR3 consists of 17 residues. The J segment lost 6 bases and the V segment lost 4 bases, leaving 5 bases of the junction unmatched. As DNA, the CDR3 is TGTGCCAGCAGCTCCCTCGGGACTAGCGGGAGGGCCGGGGAGCTGTTTTTT. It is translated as CASSSLGTSGRAGELFF.

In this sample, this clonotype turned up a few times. The CDR3 is CASSWGEAEQYF. CDR3 nucleotides: TGTGCCAGCAGTTGGGGAGAGGCCGAGCAGTACTTC. V gene TRBV6-2 or TRBV6-3 combines with J gene TRBJ2-7; D perhaps matches TRBD2 (5 bases). The length of the CDR3 is 12 residues. Looked up from germline, CDR1 is MNHEY and CDR2 is SVGEGT. Trimming pared 4 bases from V and 6 bases from J, leaving 10 bases between.

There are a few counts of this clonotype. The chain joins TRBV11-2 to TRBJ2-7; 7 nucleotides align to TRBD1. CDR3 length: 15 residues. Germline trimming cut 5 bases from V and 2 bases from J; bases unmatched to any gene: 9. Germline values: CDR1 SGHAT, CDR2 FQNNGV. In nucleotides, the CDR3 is TGTGCCAGCAGCCCTTTCCGACAGGGTCCCTACGAGCAGTACTTC. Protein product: CASSPFRQGPYEQYF. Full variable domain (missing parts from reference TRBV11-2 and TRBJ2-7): EAGVAQSPRYKIIEKRQSVAFWCNPISGHATLYWYQQILGQGPKLLIQFQNNGVVDDSQLPKDRFSAERLKGVDSTLKIQPAKLEDSAVYLCASSPFRQGPYEQYFGPGTRLTVT.

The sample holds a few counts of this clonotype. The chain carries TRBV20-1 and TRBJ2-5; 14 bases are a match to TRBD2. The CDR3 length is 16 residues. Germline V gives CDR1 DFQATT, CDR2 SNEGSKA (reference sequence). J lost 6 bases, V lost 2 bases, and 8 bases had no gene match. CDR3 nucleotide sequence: TGCAGTGCTAGACCTATGGGACTAGCGGGAGCACAGACCCAGTACTTC. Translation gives CSARPMGLAGAQTQYF.

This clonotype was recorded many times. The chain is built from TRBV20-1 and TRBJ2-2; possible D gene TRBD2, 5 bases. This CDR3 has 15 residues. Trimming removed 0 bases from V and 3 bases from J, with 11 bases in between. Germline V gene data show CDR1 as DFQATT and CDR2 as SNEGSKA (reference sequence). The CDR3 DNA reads TGCAGTGCTAGAGAGGTCGGGAAGGACACCGGGGAGCTGTTTTTT. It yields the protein CSAREVGKDTGELFF.

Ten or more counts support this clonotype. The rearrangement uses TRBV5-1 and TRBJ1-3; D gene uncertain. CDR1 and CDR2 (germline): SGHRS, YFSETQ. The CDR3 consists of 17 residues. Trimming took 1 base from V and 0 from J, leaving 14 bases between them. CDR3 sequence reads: CASSLTTTASSGNTIYF. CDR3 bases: TGCGCCAGCAGCTTGACGACAACTGCGAGCTCTGGAAACACCATATATTTT.

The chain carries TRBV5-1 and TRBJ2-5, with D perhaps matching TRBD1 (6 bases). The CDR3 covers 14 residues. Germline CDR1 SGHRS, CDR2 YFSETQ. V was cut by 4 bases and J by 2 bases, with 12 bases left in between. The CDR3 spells CASSDGQPQETQYF. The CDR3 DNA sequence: TGCGCCAGCAGCGACGGACAGCCACAAGAGACCCAGTACTTC.

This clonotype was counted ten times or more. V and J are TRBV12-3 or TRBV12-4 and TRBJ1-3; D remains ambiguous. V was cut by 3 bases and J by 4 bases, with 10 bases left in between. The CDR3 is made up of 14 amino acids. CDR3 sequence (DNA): TGTGCCAGCAGTTTTGATAGGGTGGGAAACACCATATATTTT. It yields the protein CASSFDRVGNTIYF.

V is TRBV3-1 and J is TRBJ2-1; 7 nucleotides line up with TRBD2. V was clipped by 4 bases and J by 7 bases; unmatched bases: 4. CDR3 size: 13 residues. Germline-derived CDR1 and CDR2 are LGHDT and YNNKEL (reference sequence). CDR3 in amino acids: CASSLPRGNEQFF. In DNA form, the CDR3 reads TGTGCCAGCAGCCTCCCGCGGGGGAATGAGCAGTTCTTC.

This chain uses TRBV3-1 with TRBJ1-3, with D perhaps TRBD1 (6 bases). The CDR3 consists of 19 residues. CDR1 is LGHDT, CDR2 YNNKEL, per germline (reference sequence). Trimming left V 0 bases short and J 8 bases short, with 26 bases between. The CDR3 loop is CASSQDALLSDSLGDTIYF. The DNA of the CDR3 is TGTGCCAGCAGCCAAGACGCCCTACTTTCGGACAGCCTCGGGGACACCATATATTTT.